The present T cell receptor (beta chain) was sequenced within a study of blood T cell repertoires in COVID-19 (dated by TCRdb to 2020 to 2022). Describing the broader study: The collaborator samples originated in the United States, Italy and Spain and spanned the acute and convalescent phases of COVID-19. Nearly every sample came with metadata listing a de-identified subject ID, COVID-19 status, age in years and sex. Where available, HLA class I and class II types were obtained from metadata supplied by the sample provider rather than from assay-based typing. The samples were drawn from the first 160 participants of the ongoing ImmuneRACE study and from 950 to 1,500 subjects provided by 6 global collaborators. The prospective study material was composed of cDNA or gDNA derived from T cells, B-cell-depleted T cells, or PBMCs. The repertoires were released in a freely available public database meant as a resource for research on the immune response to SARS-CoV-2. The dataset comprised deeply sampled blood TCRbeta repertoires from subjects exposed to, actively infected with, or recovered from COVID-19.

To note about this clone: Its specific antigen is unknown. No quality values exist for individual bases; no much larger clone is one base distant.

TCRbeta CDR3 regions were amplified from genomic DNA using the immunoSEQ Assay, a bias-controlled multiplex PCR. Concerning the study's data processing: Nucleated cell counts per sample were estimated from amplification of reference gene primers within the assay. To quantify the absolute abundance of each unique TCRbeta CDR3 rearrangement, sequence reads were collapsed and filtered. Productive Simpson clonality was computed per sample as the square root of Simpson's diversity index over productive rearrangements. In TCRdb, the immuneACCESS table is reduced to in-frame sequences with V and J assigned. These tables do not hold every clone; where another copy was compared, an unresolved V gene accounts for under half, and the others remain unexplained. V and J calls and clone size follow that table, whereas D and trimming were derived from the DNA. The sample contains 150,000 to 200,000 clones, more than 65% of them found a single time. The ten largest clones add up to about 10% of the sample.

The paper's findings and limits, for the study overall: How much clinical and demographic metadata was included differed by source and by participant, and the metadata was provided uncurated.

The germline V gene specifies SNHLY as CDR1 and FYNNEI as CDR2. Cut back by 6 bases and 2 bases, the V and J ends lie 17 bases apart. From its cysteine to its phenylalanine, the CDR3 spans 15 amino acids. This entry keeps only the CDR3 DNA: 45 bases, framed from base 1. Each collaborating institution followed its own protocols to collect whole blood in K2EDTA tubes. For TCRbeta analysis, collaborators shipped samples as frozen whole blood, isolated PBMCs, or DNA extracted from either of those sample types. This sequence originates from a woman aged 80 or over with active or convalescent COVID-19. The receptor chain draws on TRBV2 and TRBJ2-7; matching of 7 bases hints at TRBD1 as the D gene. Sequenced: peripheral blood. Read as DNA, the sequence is TGTGCCAGCAGGGGGGGACAGTCTTTTACCTACGAGCAGTACTTC. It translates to CASRGGQSFTYEQYF. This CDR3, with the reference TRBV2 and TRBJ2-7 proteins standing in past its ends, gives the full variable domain EPEVTQTPSHQVTQMGQEVILRCVPISNHLYFYWYRQILGQKVEFLVSFYNNEISEKSEIFDDQFSVERPDGSNFTLKIRSTKLEDSAMYFCASRGGQSFTYEQYFGPGTRLTVT.